The present T cell receptor beta chain was sequenced within a study of CXCR3-negative and CXCR3-positive naive CD8 T cells (dated by TCRdb to the late 2010s). In terms of the full investigation: About 150 million TRB reads were obtained in total, roughly 1.5 +/- 0.3 million reads per library. Naive subsets from about five donors and memory cells from 3 donors were included in the TRBV-TRBJ cluster analysis. Data from about 12 donors, pooled across two independent experiments, went into the diversity and physicochemical repertoire analyses.

For each CD8+ T cell subset, flow sorting was done in triplicate, and a few hundred thousand cells per subset went directly into RLT lysis buffer. Naive CD8+ T cells were defined stringently as CD45RO-CCR7+CD27+CD95- to exclude memory contaminants. Peripheral blood mononuclear cells were isolated from buffy coats by standard density gradient centrifugation. Naive CXCR3-negative and CXCR3-positive CD8+ T cells were flow-sorted on a FACSAria III. Total RNA was extracted from sorted cells using an RNeasy Mini Kit. A note on this clonotype: It lacks a known antigen.

This sample was sequenced with a NextSeq 550. The Human TCR Profiling Kit (MiLaboratory) was used to make UMI-labeled 5' RACE TRB cDNA libraries. The full amount of extracted RNA was used for cDNA synthesis, and the full amount of resulting cDNA was used for PCR amplification. Libraries were prepared in parallel using an identical number of PCR cycles. For the original study's pipeline: MIGEC and MiXCR extracted about 53,000 +/- 10,000 unique UMI-labeled TRB cDNA molecules per library, requiring at least two reads per UMI. Each library averaged roughly 36,000 +/- 9,600 functional in-frame TRB CDR3 nucleotide clonotypes without stop codons. After each sample was downsampled to 5000 UMI-labeled TRB molecules, VDJtools was used to calculate diversity metrics such as normalized Shannon-Wiener and Chao1. For the central five CDR3 residues, VDJtools calculated physicochemical properties weighted by clonotype size, namely interaction energy, strength, volume and Kidera factor 4. Once TCRdb had reprocessed the reads, it stored one entry per CDR3 protein sequence and supplied no DNA. None of the V and J calls come from the authors' own analysis; TCRdb made them. In this sample's table one finds some 120,000 distinct CDR3 sequences. The ten most abundant clones make up just over 0.35% of the sample.

Overall results and qualifications from the work: Because surface CD5, which is linked to self-reactivity in mice, was comparable between the naive subsets, TCR interaction strength was also inferred from TRB CDR3 physicochemical properties. TRBV-TRBJ usage was similar between naive CXCR3-negative and CXCR3-positive cells from the same donor, while memory cells showed distinct patterns. TRB CDR3s from CXCR3-positive naive cells showed higher hydrophobicity (lower Kidera factor 4), lower energy, and higher strength and volume indices than CXCR3-negative naive cells. Freshly isolated PBMCs were used for most assays because CXCR3 expression went down partially after cryopreservation. Comparably high repertoire diversity was found in both naive subsets, whereas much lower repertoire diversity was found in memory CD8+ T cells.

Specimen: naive CXCR3+ CD8+ T cells from blood. This sample's cell subset or site label indicates: CD45RO-CCR7+CD27+CD95- naive CD8+ T cells expressing CXCR3 (TNR3+). The receptor was isolated from a human donor in good health. Some clones in this sample may be carry-over from other donors' samples.

CDR3 reads: CASSRGDSSSYNEQFF. The chain is made from TRBV19 and TRBJ2-1; the D call of TRBD1 rests on TCRdb alone, since no DNA is present to check it. The CDR1 and CDR2 encoded by the germline V gene (reference sequence) are LNHDA and SQIVND. CDR3 length: 16 amino acids, cysteine to phenylalanine. DNA was not recorded.